Shown below are 23 T cell receptor beta chains from a single sample sequenced in a study of T cell responses to AZD1222 COVID-19 vaccine. This table comes from immunoSEQ multiplex PCR, and its TCRdb copy is limited to in-frame clones, with some not included. This sample has fewer than 110,000 clones, with about 92% found just once. The sample here was peripheral blood, taken 28 days after the second AZD1222 dose. These receptor sequences come from an adult who received the AZD1222 COVID-19 vaccine.

The rearrangement joins TRBV9 to TRBJ2-1; D is unresolved. Germline V lookup: CDR1 SGDLS, CDR2 YYNGEE. Trimming removed 4 bases from V and 6 bases from J, with 11 bases in between. The CDR3 totals 13 residues. The CDR3 DNA follows: TGTGCCAGCAGCACCCTAGTTGGCAATGAGCAGTTCTTC. This encodes CASSTLVGNEQFF.

The chain recombines TRBV5-5 with TRBJ1-5; possibly TRBD1 for D (5 bases). The CDR3 runs 15 residues. V was clipped by 2 bases and J by 7 bases, with 16 bases between them. CDR1 and CDR2 (germline): SGHKS, YYEKEE (reference sequence). The CDR3 DNA sequence: TGTGCCAGCAGCTTAGGGGAGTCAGGAGGGCAGCCCCAGCATTTT. It encodes CASSLGESGGQPQHF.

This clone was observed a handful of times. Other DNA variants within this sample encode the same CDR3. The chain employs TRBV10-3 and TRBJ1-5; a possible D gene is TRBD1 (5 bases). Deletions cut 8 bases from V and 3 bases from J, with 14 bases between. Germline V CDR1 and CDR2: ENHRY, SYGVKD. This CDR3 is 14 amino acids long. CDR3: CAIGTGDSNQPQHF. DNA of the CDR3: TGTGCCATCGGAACAGGAGACTCCAATCAGCCCCAGCATTTT.

This chain joins TRBV2 and TRBJ2-1; D is ambiguous. Germline-derived CDR1 and CDR2 are SNHLY and FYNNEI. This CDR3 is built from 15 residues. The V and J ends lost 8 bases and 0 bases respectively, with 14 bases between them. CDR3 region: CASRVLQSSYNEQFF. CDR3 sequence (DNA): TGTGCCAGCCGGGTGTTACAGAGCTCCTACAATGAGCAGTTCTTC.

The rearrangement uses TRBV27 and TRBJ1-4; D is perhaps TRBD1 (6 bases). CDR1 is MNHEY, CDR2 SMNVEV, per germline (reference sequence). This CDR3 has 16 residues. Trimming pared 6 bases from V and 2 bases from J, leaving 16 bases between. CDR3 nucleotide sequence: TGTGCCAGCAGCCTTGGGGGGGCGCAGACTAATGAAAAACTGTTTTTT. Translated: CASSLGGAQTNEKLFF.

The V and J genes are TRBV5-1 and TRBJ2-7; weak D call: TRBD2 (6 bases). The length of the CDR3 is 14 residues. V shed 4 bases and J shed 8 bases, with 19 bases lying between them. Per germline, CDR1 SGHRS and CDR2 YFSETQ. CDR3 in amino acids: CASSPVGGGSKQYF. CDR3 DNA: TGCGCCAGCAGCCCGGTGGGTGGGGGGTCAAAGCAGTACTTC.

This clone has more than one count but fewer than ten. The genes are TRBV28 and TRBJ1-2, with TRBD1 identical over 9 bases. The CDR3 length is 13 residues. The junction had 7 bases not matched to a gene; V was cut back by 6 bases and J by 8 bases. Germline CDR1 and CDR2: MDHEN and SYDVKM. Here the CDR3 DNA reads TGTGCCAGCAGACTACAGGGGGCGCCGGGCTACACCTTC. Its translation is CASRLQGAPGYTF.

V usage is TRBV27 and J usage is TRBJ1-3; D not resolved. V gave up 2 bases and J gave up 3 bases, with 8 bases separating them. The CDR3 runs 14 residues. Germline V gene data show CDR1 as MNHEY and CDR2 as SMNVEV (reference sequence). The CDR3 protein is CASSLQQFGNTIYF. CDR3 DNA sequence: TGTGCCAGCAGTTTACAACAGTTTGGAAACACCATATATTTT.

This chain joins TRBV27 and TRBJ2-2; D not certain. The germline V and J ends were trimmed by 3 bases and 4 bases, with 9 bases remaining between them. This CDR3 spans 14 amino acids. Germline V gene data show CDR1 as MNHEY and CDR2 as SMNVEV (reference sequence). Here the CDR3 reads CASSLERFTGELFF. CDR3 nucleotide sequence: TGTGCCAGCAGTTTGGAGAGGTTCACCGGGGAGCTGTTTTTT.

This clone was detected once. The chain couples TRBV19 to TRBJ1-1; D is possibly TRBD1 (5 bases). The V gene's germline CDR1 is LNHDA and CDR2 SQIVND (reference sequence). The CDR3 has 14 residues. The V end was cut by 10 bases, the J end by 4 bases, with 19 bases between. The CDR3, as DNA: TGTGCCACTAAGACGGGGGGTGCGGGCACTGAAGCTTTCTTT. Encoded protein: CATKTGGAGTEAFF.

The chain combines TRBV30 with TRBJ1-6; no clear D gene. Trimming shortened V by 3 bases and J by 7 bases, and 16 bases separated the two germline ends. The CDR3 consists of 15 residues. Germline CDR1 is GTSNPN and CDR2 is SVGIG (reference sequence). In DNA form, the CDR3 reads TGTGCCTGGAGGGTCCGGGGAGGAGGAAATTCACCCCTCCACTTT. Its translation is CAWRVRGGGNSPLHF.

This chain joins TRBV5-4 and TRBJ2-3, with D possibly TRBD1 on 7 matching bases. The CDR3 loop spans 15 amino acids. CDR1 and CDR2 from the germline V gene are SGHNT and YYREEE (reference sequence). V was clipped by 4 bases and J by 6 bases, with 18 bases between them. Written as DNA, the CDR3 is TGTGCCAGCAGCGGGGAGGACAGGCAGGGGGATACGCAGTATTTT. It translates to CASSGEDRQGDTQYF. The full variable domain, with the rest looked up from reference TRBV5-4 and TRBJ2-3, is ETGVTQSPTHLIKTRGQQVTLRCSSQSGHNTVSWYQQALGQGPQFIFQYYREEENGRGNFPPRFSGLQFPNYSSELNVNALELDDSALYLCASSGEDRQGDTQYFGPGTRLTVL.

The chain is built from TRBV28 and TRBJ2-7; 7 bases are shared with TRBD1. V trimming: 7 bases; J trimming: 4 bases; junction bases outside the gene matches: 10. This CDR3 has 14 amino acids. The germline CDR1 and CDR2 sequences are MDHEN and SYDVKM. The CDR3 here is CASTINEGAYEQYF. The CDR3 DNA is TGTGCCAGCACGATTAATGAGGGGGCATACGAGCAGTACTTC.

The V call is TRBV9, the J call TRBJ2-7; D is possibly TRBD2 (6 bases). CDR3 length: 15 residues. CDR1 and CDR2 (germline): SGDLS, YYNGEE. V gave up 2 bases and J gave up 0 bases, with 12 bases separating them. Here the CDR3 reads CASSVEGLNSYEQYF. Here the CDR3 DNA reads TGTGCCAGCAGCGTTGAGGGACTGAACTCCTACGAGCAGTACTTC.

The chain recombines TRBV7-9 with TRBJ1-5; the match to TRBD1 covers 10 bases. The CDR3 consists of 15 residues. V trimming: 4 bases; J trimming: 3 bases; junction bases outside the gene matches: 3. Germline CDR1 and CDR2: SEHNR and FQNEAQ (reference sequence). The CDR3 here is CASSYGTGANQPQHF. CDR3 coding DNA: TGTGCCAGCAGCTACGGGACAGGGGCCAATCAGCCCCAGCATTTT.

CDR3 sequence reads: CASRTSGASTDTQYF. CDR3 coding DNA: TGTGCCAGCAGGACTAGCGGGGCGAGCACAGATACGCAGTATTTT. V and J are TRBV6-4 and TRBJ2-3; 11 bases match TRBD2. Germline V gene data show CDR1 as MRHNA and CDR2 as SNTAGT. The junction had 2 bases not matched to a gene; V was cut back by 6 bases and J by 0 bases. There are 15 residues in the CDR3.

The CDR3 nucleotides are TGTGCCAGCAGCCAAGTTCACGGGAACACCGGGGAGCTGTTTTTT. It translates to CASSQVHGNTGELFF. The chain recombines TRBV4-2 with TRBJ2-2, with D hard to call. Germline V CDR1 and CDR2: LGHNA, YNFKEQ. Between the trimmed V and J ends, which lost 1 base and 1 base, there was a span of 7 bases. The CDR3 length is 15 residues.

This rearrangement joins TRBV3-1 (or the pseudogene TRBV3-2) to TRBJ2-2, with D tentatively TRBD2 (6 bases). With 0 bases removed from V and 6 bases from J, the gap between germline ends came to 11 bases. This CDR3 is 15 amino acids long. The germline V gene encodes CDR1 LGHDT and CDR2 YNNKEL (reference sequence). The CDR3 coding sequence is TGTGCCAGCAGCCAAGAGGGGGGAGGACCCGGGGAGCTGTTTTTT. Amino acid sequence: CASSQEGGGPGELFF.

This rearrangement joins TRBV6-6 to TRBJ1-6, with TRBD1 matching 9 bases. Trimming at V came to 5 bases and at J to 8 bases, leaving 16 bases not matched to a gene. The CDR3 sequence is 18 residues long. The germline CDR1 and CDR2 sequences are MNHNY and SVGAGI (reference sequence). CDR3 protein: CASSHRDRAPLIDSPLHF. The CDR3 DNA is TGTGCCAGCAGTCACCGGGACAGGGCCCCCTTGATTGATTCACCCCTCCACTTT.

CDR3 in amino acids: CASSEEAAGANYGYTF. In nucleotides, the CDR3 is TGTGCCAGCAGTGAAGAGGCGGCAGGAGCTAACTATGGCTACACCTTC. The chain joins TRBV6-1 to TRBJ1-2; D unclear. The CDR3 contains 16 residues. Trimming removed 1 base from V and 0 bases from J, with 12 bases in between. Germline CDR1 MNHNS, CDR2 SASEGT.

This sequence joins TRBV5-5 and TRBJ1-4, with D possibly TRBD1 on 5 matching bases. Trimming took 0 bases from V and 8 from J, leaving 14 bases between them. The CDR3 length is 15 residues. The V gene's germline CDR1 is SGHKS and CDR2 YYEKEE (reference sequence). This CDR3 reads CASSLGGAQGEKLFF. The CDR3 DNA sequence: TGTGCCAGCAGCTTGGGAGGGGCACAAGGGGAAAAACTGTTTTTT.

The chain couples TRBV12-5 to TRBJ2-7; D perhaps matches TRBD2 (5 bases). The CDR3 covers 12 residues. Deletions cut 7 bases from V and 3 bases from J, with 10 bases between. Germline CDR1 and CDR2: LGHNT and FRNRAP. For the CDR3, the DNA is TGTGCTAGTGCCTTGGACTTCTACGAGCAGTACTTC. This translates into CASALDFYEQYF.

Worth noting for this clone: Other DNA sequences within the sample encode an identical CDR3. This chain links TRBV18 with TRBJ1-3; D is unclear. Trimming removed 4 bases from V and 4 bases from J, with 8 bases in between. Looked up from germline, CDR1 is KGHSH and CDR2 is LQKENI. This CDR3 contains 13 residues. CDR3 sequence (DNA): TGTGCCAGCTCACAGGGTTCAGGAAACACCATATATTTT. Amino acid sequence: CASSQGSGNTIYF. Looking up the rest from reference TRBV18 and TRBJ1-3 gives the full variable domain: NAGVMQNPRHLVRRRGQEARLRCSPMKGHSHVYWYRQLPEEGLKFMVYLQKENIIDESGMPKERFSAEFPKEGPSILRIQQVVRGDSAAYFCASSQGSGNTIYFGEGSWLTVV.